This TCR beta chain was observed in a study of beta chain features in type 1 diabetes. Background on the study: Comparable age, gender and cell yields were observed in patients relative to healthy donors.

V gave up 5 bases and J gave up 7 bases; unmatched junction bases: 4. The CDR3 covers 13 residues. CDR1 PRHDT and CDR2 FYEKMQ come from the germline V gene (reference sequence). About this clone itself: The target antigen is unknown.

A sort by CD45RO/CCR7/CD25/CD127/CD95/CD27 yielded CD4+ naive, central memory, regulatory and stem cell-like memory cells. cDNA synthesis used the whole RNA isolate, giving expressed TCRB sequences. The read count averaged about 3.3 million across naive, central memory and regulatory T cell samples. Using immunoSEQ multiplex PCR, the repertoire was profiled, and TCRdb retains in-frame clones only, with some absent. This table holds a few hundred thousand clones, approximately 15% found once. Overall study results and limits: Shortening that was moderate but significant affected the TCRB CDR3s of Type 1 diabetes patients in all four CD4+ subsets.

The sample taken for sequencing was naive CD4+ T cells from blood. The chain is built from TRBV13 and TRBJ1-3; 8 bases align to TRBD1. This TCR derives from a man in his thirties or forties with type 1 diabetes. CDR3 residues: CASSPDRVNTIYF. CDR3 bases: TGTGCCAGCAGCCCGGACAGGGTCAACACCATATATTTT.